This T cell receptor beta chain was identified during a study of CD8+ T cells in alopecia areata. Whole-study context: Patients in the treated group were given tofacitinib by mouth, 5 to 10 mg twice a day.

This clone came up a few times. Antigen: not known. The CDR3 spans 14 residues. V lost 3 bases and J 0 bases, leaving 8 bases between the germline ends. In germline, CDR1 is KGHSH, CDR2 LQKENI. The treatment: oral pan-JAK inhibitor, 5-10 mg twice daily. After isolation, RNA underwent reverse transcription to generate cDNA as the sequencing template. TCRdb keeps only in-frame clones here, not all; method: immunoSEQ multiplex PCR. In the table there are 150,000 to 200,000 clones, more than 50% of which are singletons. Study outcomes and limitations: Against the mouse data, patients shared TCRs less clearly, possibly for HLA reasons.

This chain connects TRBV18 to TRBJ1-1; D remains unclear. This clonotype originated in a human donor with alopecia areata. The specimen comprised CD4+ T cells sorted from blood, sampled at week 24, from a patient treated with tofacitinib. CDR3 sequence: CASSPGVMNTEAFF. The CDR3 region has the DNA TGTGCCAGCTCACCGGGTGTAATGAACACTGAAGCTTTCTTT.